These 28 T cell receptor beta chains share one sample of origin, sequenced in a study of T cells after yellow fever vaccination. Using its own MiXCR run on the 5' RACE reads, TCRdb lists one record per CDR3 protein. The sample records around 250,000 distinct CDR3 sequences, around 4.9% being singletons. The source material was CD4+ T cells sorted from PBMCs, sampled on the day of the yellow fever booster vaccination. The receptors here all came from a young man who received the YFV17D yellow fever vaccine.

This clonotype came up many times. V gene TRBV15 combines with J gene TRBJ1-5; 7 nucleotides match TRBD1. CDR1 and CDR2 from the germline V gene are LNHNV and YYDKDF (reference sequence). The CDR3 loop spans 17 amino acids. Trimming removed 0 bases from V and 3 bases from J; junction bases left unmatched: 8. CDR3 sequence reads: CATSRDLAGGLNQPQHF. In DNA, the CDR3 is TGTGCCACCAGCAGAGATTTGGCAGGGGGACTCAATCAGCCCCAGCATTTT.

This clonotype has a count of ten or more. The rearrangement joins TRBV15 to TRBJ2-5, with D maybe TRBD1 (5 bases). The length of the CDR3 is 14 residues. CDR1 is LNHNV and CDR2 is YYDKDF in the germline V gene (reference sequence). Trimming removed 1 base at V and 4 bases at J, with 10 bases between. This CDR3 reads CATSRVRDGETQYF. The CDR3 DNA reads as TGTGCCACCAGCAGAGTCAGGGATGGAGAGACCCAGTACTTC. The full variable domain, completed using reference TRBV15 and TRBJ2-5, is DAMVIQNPRYQVTQFGKPVTLSCSQTLNHNVMYWYQQKSSQAPKLLFHYYDKDFNNEADTPDNFQSRRPNTSFCFLDIRSPGLGDTAMYLCATSRVRDGETQYFGPGTRLLVL.

V is TRBV7-8 and J is TRBJ2-2; D is perhaps TRBD1 (7 bases). Germline assignment: CDR1 SGHVS and CDR2 FQNEAQ. The CDR3 covers 15 residues. V dropped 5 bases and J dropped 4 bases, with 14 bases sitting between them. CDR3 sequence (DNA): TGTGCCAGCAGCCGGGGGACAGCGGGCACCGGGGAGCTGTTTTTT. It specifies CASSRGTAGTGELFF.

This clonotype was observed many times. V gene TRBV5-1 combines with J gene TRBJ2-1, with 11 nucleotides matching TRBD2. The CDR3 is made up of 16 amino acids. Trimming took 4 bases from V and 2 from J; bases not matched to a gene: 5. The V gene's germline CDR1 is SGHRS and CDR2 YFSETQ. The CDR3 loop is CASSPSTSGTYNEQFF. The DNA of the CDR3 is TGCGCCAGCAGCCCATCGACTAGCGGGACCTACAATGAGCAGTTCTTC.

There are a few counts of this clonotype. The chain has TRBV18 and TRBJ2-3; D is perhaps TRBD1 (7 bases). Germline lookup yields CDR1 KGHSH and CDR2 LQKENI. This CDR3 has 16 residues. V dropped 2 bases and J dropped 4 bases, with 16 bases sitting between them. The DNA for the CDR3 is TGTGCCAGCTCACCAGCTCAGGGGGGCGTGGCAGATACGCAGTATTTT. It encodes CASSPAQGGVADTQYF.

There are a few counts of this clonotype. The chain is built from TRBV9 and TRBJ1-1, with D uncertain. The CDR3 contains 14 residues. Germline V CDR1 and CDR2: SGDLS, YYNGEE. The ends were cut back, 5 bases at V and 0 bases at J, with 11 bases in the middle. The CDR3 nucleotides read TGTGCCAGCAGAGGACCGAGTATGAACACTGAAGCTTTCTTT. This translates into CASRGPSMNTEAFF.

This clonotype showed up just a few times. The genes are TRBV24-1 and TRBJ2-3; 13 nucleotides line up with TRBD2. CDR3 length equals 17 residues. The V gene end was trimmed by 4 bases and the J gene end by 3 bases; junction bases not matched to a gene: 6. Germline V CDR1 and CDR2: KGHDR, SFDVKD. The CDR3 spells CATSDPGTSGVTDTQYF. In nucleotides, the CDR3 is TGTGCCACCAGTGACCCCGGGACTAGCGGGGTAACAGATACGCAGTATTTT.

This clonotype was seen a few times. The chain is built from TRBV7-2 and TRBJ1-2; a weak D match, TRBD1 (5 bases). The germline CDR1 and CDR2 sequences are SGHTA and FQGNSA. This CDR3 contains 15 residues. Trimming shortened V by 3 bases and J by 8 bases, and 19 bases separated the two germline ends. This CDR3 is CASSLQQGFRSGYTF. CDR3 bases: TGTGCCAGCAGCTTGCAGCAGGGATTCAGGTCGGGCTACACCTTC.

The V call is TRBV7-3, the J call TRBJ2-3, with 9 bases matching TRBD1. This CDR3 region has 14 residues. Germline V gene data show CDR1 as SGHTA and CDR2 as FQGTGA. The ends lost 5 bases at V and 5 bases at J; junction bases unmatched: 5. CDR3 bases: TGTGCCAGCAGCCGGGACAGGGAGGGAGATACGCAGTATTTT. Translated, it gives CASSRDREGDTQYF.

The sample holds many counts of this clonotype. The chain has TRBV5-5 and TRBJ2-3; 9 bases are a match to TRBD1. Trimming cost V 4 bases and J 2 bases; bases outside gene matches: 2. Looked up from germline, CDR1 is SGHKS and CDR2 is YYEKEE (reference sequence). This CDR3 contains 14 residues. DNA of the CDR3: TGTGCCAGCAGCGGGACAGGGAACACAGATACGCAGTATTTT. Translation: CASSGTGNTDTQYF.

In its sample, this clonotype was seen a few times. CDR3 region: CASSQTDRVNSPLHF. CDR3 DNA sequence: TGCGCCAGCAGCCAAACCGACAGGGTAAATTCACCCCTCCACTTT. V gene TRBV4-3 combines with J gene TRBJ1-6; 7 bases are shared with TRBD1. CDR1 is LGHNA and CDR2 is YSLEER in the germline V gene. This CDR3 has 15 residues. V dropped 2 bases and J dropped 7; count of bases not matched to a gene: 5.

This clonotype was picked up many times. The chain combines TRBV7-2 with TRBJ2-7; no definite D call. Germline lookup yields CDR1 SGHTA and CDR2 FQGNSA. The V and J ends lost 0 bases and 2 bases respectively, with 8 bases between them. The CDR3 loop spans 14 amino acids. CDR3 sequence (DNA): TGTGCCAGCAGCTTAGCGCCCTATCCCTACGAGCAGTACTTC. Translating gives CASSLAPYPYEQYF. Full variable domain (remainder filled in from reference TRBV7-2 and TRBJ2-7): GAGVSQSPSNKVTEKGKDVELRCDPISGHTALYWYRQSLGQGLEFLIYFQGNSAPDKSGLPSDRFSAERTGGSVSTLTIQRTQQEDSAVYLCASSLAPYPYEQYFGPGTRLTVT.

Ten or more counts support this clonotype. The rearrangement uses TRBV18 and TRBJ2-2; weak D call: TRBD1 (5 bases). V was shortened by 2 bases and J by 9 bases, with 7 bases between the two germline ends. The CDR3 runs to 12 residues. Germline V gene data show CDR1 as KGHSH and CDR2 as LQKENI. The CDR3 DNA is TGTGCCAGCTCACCATCAGGGCGGGAGCTGTTTTTT. Its translation: CASSPSGRELFF.

At least ten counts were recorded for this clonotype. The rearrangement uses TRBV7-2 and TRBJ2-5; D might be TRBD1 (6 bases). The germline V gene has CDR1 SGHTA and CDR2 FQGNSA. Trimming shortened V by 1 base and J by 7 bases, and 19 bases separated the two germline ends. This CDR3 is 16 amino acids long. For the CDR3, the DNA is TGTGCCAGCAGCTTAGGGGGGCAGGGAGTGGTTGGGACCCAGTACTTC. Its protein product is CASSLGGQGVVGTQYF.

The chain employs TRBV7-9 and TRBJ2-3; D call uncertain. Germline lookup yields CDR1 SEHNR and CDR2 FQNEAQ (reference sequence). Trimming removed 6 bases from V and 4 bases from J, with 8 bases in between. CDR3 size: 12 residues. The CDR3 protein is CASSPGPDTQYF. The CDR3, as DNA: TGTGCCAGCAGTCCAGGACCAGATACGCAGTATTTT.

In this sample, this clonotype turned up a few times. The chain has TRBV5-1 and TRBJ1-1; TRBD1 is a possible D gene (5 bases). Germline values: CDR1 SGHRS, CDR2 YFSETQ. The CDR3 has 14 residues. Trimming removed 4 bases from V and 2 bases from J, with 12 bases in between. CDR3 nucleotides: TGCGCCAGCAGCGAGACAGCTTCCAACACTGAAGCTTTCTTT. It encodes CASSETASNTEAFF.

The chain is built from TRBV9 and TRBJ1-1; maybe TRBD1 (6 bases). Looked up from germline, CDR1 is SGDLS and CDR2 is YYNGEE. With 4 bases removed from V and 0 bases from J, the gap between germline ends came to 22 bases. CDR3 length: 18 residues. In nucleotides, the CDR3 is TGTGCCAGCAGCCCCTTCCGGGACACCACGGGGATGAACACTGAAGCTTTCTTT. Translation gives CASSPFRDTTGMNTEAFF. Full variable domain (remainder filled in from reference TRBV9 and TRBJ1-1): DSGVTQTPKHLITATGQRVTLRCSPRSGDLSVYWYQQSLDQGLQFLIQYYNGEERAKGNILERFSAQQFPDLHSELNLSSLELGDSALYFCASSPFRDTTGMNTEAFFGQGTRLTVV.

V gene TRBV7-8 combines with J gene TRBJ2-7; TRBD1 matches 7 bases. The CDR3 length is 15 residues. Trimming at V came to 0 bases and at J to 3 bases, leaving 5 bases not matched to a gene. From germline, CDR1 is SGHVS and CDR2 FQNEAQ. This chain's CDR3 is CASSLAPDRFYEQYF. In nucleotides, the CDR3 is TGTGCCAGCAGCTTAGCCCCGGACAGGTTCTACGAGCAGTACTTC.

This chain connects TRBV27 to TRBJ1-2; no clear D gene. In germline, CDR1 is MNHEY, CDR2 SMNVEV (reference sequence). Trimming stripped 6 bases from V and 0 bases from J, with 11 bases between. This CDR3 region has 14 residues. The CDR3, as DNA: TGTGCCAGCAGCGACCGACCCTCTAACTATGGCTACACCTTC. Protein sequence: CASSDRPSNYGYTF.

This clonotype came up many times. The V gene is TRBV6-6, the J gene TRBJ2-7; D not certain. The CDR3 length is 12 residues. Germline lookup yields CDR1 MNHNY and CDR2 SVGAGI (reference sequence). Trimming removed 8 bases from V and 1 base from J, with 9 bases in between. Here the CDR3 DNA reads TGTGCCAGCCATTCCTATTCCTACGAGCAGTACTTC. Its protein is CASHSYSYEQYF.

Many counts were recorded for this clonotype. The gene calls are TRBV5-6 and TRBJ2-2, with D hard to call. Trimming took off 0 bases at V and 4 bases at J, with 10 bases between the two ends. CDR1 and CDR2 (germline): SGHDT, YYEEEE. The CDR3 extends over 15 amino acids. DNA of the CDR3: TGTGCCAGCAGCTTGGTCACCCCGGGCACCGGGGAGCTGTTTTTT. Translation gives CASSLVTPGTGELFF.

This clonotype occurred a few times. The rearrangement joins TRBV6-6 to TRBJ2-7, with D unclear. Looked up from germline, CDR1 is MNHNY and CDR2 is SVGAGI (reference sequence). This CDR3 has 11 amino acids. V lost 5 bases to trimming and J lost 6 bases, with 8 bases between them. CDR3 coding DNA: TGTGCCAGCAGTCCAGGTCCCGAGCAGTACTTC. Amino acids: CASSPGPEQYF.

This clonotype was observed many times. V is TRBV4-2 and J is TRBJ2-1; maybe TRBD1 (6 bases). The CDR3 has 15 residues. The germline V gene has CDR1 LGHNA and CDR2 YNFKEQ. V was shortened by 0 bases and J by 2 bases, with 8 bases between the two germline ends. CDR3 nucleotides: TGTGCCAGCAGCCAAGAGGGGGCCCCCTACAATGAGCAGTTCTTC. This gives the protein CASSQEGAPYNEQFF.

This clonotype has more than one count but fewer than ten. The rearrangement uses TRBV6-5 and TRBJ1-4; 8 bases fit TRBD1. The junction had 9 bases not matched to a gene; V was cut back by 5 bases and J by 4 bases. The CDR3 length is 16 residues. Germline CDR1 MNHEY, CDR2 SVGAGI. The CDR3 sequence is CASSRGQGRGNEKLFF. For the CDR3, the DNA is TGTGCCAGCAGTAGAGGACAGGGCAGGGGTAATGAAAAACTGTTTTTT.

This sequence joins TRBV6-2 or TRBV6-3 and TRBJ2-6, with D unclear. The CDR3 has 14 amino acids. The V gene's germline CDR1 is MNHEY and CDR2 SVGEGT. The V end was cut by 7 bases, the J end by 4 bases, with 11 bases between. This chain's CDR3 is CASKHLVGANVLTF. The CDR3 DNA sequence: TGTGCCAGCAAACACCTTGTCGGGGCCAACGTCCTGACTTTC.

A few counts support this clonotype. This chain uses TRBV21-1 with TRBJ1-1; the table names TRBD1, a call not compared with the DNA. TRBV21-1 is a pseudogene locus. This CDR3 comprises 15 residues. The CDR3 reads CASTEGGAGDTEAFF. In DNA form, the CDR3 reads TGTGCCAGCACCGAGGGGGGGGCGGGGGACACTGAAGCTTTCTTT.

J is TRBJ2-7 and V is TRBV27; no definite D call. Per the germline V gene, CDR1 is MNHEY and CDR2 is SMNVEV (reference sequence). The CDR3 contains 14 residues. Deletions cut 1 base from V and 3 bases from J, with 10 bases between. CDR3 amino acids: CASSLLPGGYEQYF. DNA for the CDR3: TGTGCCAGCAGTTTATTGCCGGGTGGCTACGAGCAGTACTTC.

The sample holds many counts of this clonotype. The chain is built from TRBV4-3 and TRBJ2-3; 9 bases are shared with TRBD2. The junction had 6 bases not matched to a gene; V was cut back by 1 base and J by 4 bases. The CDR3 totals 16 residues. Germline CDR1 reads LGHNA; CDR2 reads YSLEER. CDR3 nucleotide sequence: TGCGCCAGCAGCCAAGGCAAAGCGGGGGGCGCAGATACGCAGTATTTT. This codes for CASSQGKAGGADTQYF.